This T cell receptor (beta chain) was found in a study of T cell repertoires in cytomegalovirus infection. About the study: Public TCR beta signatures marked donors with CMV infection and the matching HLA.

This clonotype occurred many times. TCRdb reprocessed the reads via MiXCR and lists one record per CDR3 protein. The data contain some 440,000 distinct CDR3 sequences, approximately 32% of them seen just once; the ten biggest clones take up roughly an eighth. Between the trimmed V and J ends, which lost 5 bases and 6 bases, there was a span of 16 bases. The CDR3 loop spans 14 amino acids. Looked up from germline, CDR1 is SGHTA and CDR2 is FQGNSA. Sequences were obtained from PBMCs. The chain joins TRBV7-2 to TRBJ1-2, with no clear D. This clonotype originated in a human donor in good health (CMV status not recorded). Some clones in this sample may be carry-over from other donors' samples. The CDR3 sequence is CASSPALTPNGYTF. The CDR3 DNA is TGTGCCAGCAGCCCGGCTCTCACACCCAATGGCTACACCTTC.